Sequencing of this T cell receptor (beta chain) was carried out in a study of T cell responses to AZD1222 COVID-19 vaccine. Generated by immunoSEQ multiplex PCR, the TCRdb table keeps only in-frame clones and is missing some. The sample lists over 100,000 clones, roughly 90% seen once, with 5% to 7.5% in the top ten. There are 14 residues in the CDR3. V was pared by 4 bases and J by 5 bases, with 14 bases between. In germline, CDR1 is SEHNR, CDR2 FQNEAQ (reference sequence). The sequence was obtained from an adult in good health. The sample here was peripheral blood, taken on day 0 of AZD1222 vaccination. This chain joins TRBV7-9 and TRBJ2-5; D ambiguous. CDR3 in amino acids: CASSSLMAGETQYF. The CDR3 bases are TGTGCCAGCAGCTCTTTGATGGCTGGGGAGACCCAGTACTTC.